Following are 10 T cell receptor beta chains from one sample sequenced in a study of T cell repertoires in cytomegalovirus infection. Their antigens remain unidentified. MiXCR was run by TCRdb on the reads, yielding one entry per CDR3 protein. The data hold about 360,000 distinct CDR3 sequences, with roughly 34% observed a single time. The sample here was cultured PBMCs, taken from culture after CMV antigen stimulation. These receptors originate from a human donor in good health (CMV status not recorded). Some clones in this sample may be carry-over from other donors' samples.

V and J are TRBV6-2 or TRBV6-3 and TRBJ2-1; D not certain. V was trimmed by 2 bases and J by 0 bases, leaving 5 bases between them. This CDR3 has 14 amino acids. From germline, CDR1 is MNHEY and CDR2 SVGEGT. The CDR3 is CASSYVSSYNEQFF. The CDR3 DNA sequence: TGTGCCAGCAGTTACGTGAGCTCCTACAATGAGCAGTTCTTC.

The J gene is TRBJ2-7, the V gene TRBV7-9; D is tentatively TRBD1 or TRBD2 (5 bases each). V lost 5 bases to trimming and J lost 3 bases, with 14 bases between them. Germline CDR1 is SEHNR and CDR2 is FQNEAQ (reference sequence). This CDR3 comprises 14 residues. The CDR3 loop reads CASSQIRDGYEQYV. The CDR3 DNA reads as TGTGCCAGCAGCCAAATCCGGGACGGCTACGAGCAGTACGTC.

The CDR3 region is CASSFKSDYEQYF. The CDR3 nucleotides read TGTGCCAGCAGCTTTAAGTCAGATTACGAGCAGTACTTC. The J gene is TRBJ2-7, the V gene TRBV7-3, with D uncertain. Trimming pared 3 bases from V and 4 bases from J, leaving 10 bases between. CDR1 is SGHTA, CDR2 FQGTGA, per germline. The CDR3 loop spans 13 amino acids.

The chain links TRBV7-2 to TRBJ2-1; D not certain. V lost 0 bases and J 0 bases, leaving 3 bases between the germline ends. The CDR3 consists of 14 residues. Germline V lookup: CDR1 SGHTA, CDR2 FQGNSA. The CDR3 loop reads CASSLASSYNEQFF. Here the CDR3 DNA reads TGTGCCAGCAGCTTAGCGAGCTCCTACAATGAGCAGTTCTTC.

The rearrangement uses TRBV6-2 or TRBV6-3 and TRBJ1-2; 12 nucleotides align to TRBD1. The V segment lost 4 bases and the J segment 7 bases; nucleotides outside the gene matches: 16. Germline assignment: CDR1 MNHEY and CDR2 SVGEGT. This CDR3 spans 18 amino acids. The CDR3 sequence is CASSSPPGQGADSIGYTF. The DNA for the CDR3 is TGTGCCAGCAGTTCCCCACCGGGACAGGGGGCGGATTCTATTGGCTACACCTTC.

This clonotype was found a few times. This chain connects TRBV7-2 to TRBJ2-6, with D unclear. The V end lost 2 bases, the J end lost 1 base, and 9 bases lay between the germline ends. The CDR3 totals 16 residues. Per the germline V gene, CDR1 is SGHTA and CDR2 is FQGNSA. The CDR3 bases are TGTGCCAGCAGCTTATGGGTGGGGTCTGGGGCCAACGTCCTGACTTTC. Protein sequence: CASSLWVGSGANVLTF.

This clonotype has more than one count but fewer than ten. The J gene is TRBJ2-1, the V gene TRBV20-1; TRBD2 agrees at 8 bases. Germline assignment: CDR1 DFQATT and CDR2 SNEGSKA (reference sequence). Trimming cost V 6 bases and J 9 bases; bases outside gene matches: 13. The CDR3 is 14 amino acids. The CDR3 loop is CSAEAGAVQGEQFF. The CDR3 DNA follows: TGCAGTGCCGAAGCGGGAGCCGTTCAGGGTGAGCAGTTCTTC.

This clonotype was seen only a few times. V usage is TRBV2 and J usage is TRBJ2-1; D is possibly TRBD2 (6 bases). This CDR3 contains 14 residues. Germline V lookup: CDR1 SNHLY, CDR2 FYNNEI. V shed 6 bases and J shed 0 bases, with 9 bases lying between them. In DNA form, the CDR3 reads TGTGCCAGCAGCGAGGACTACTCCTACAATGAGCAGTTCTTC. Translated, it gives CASSEDYSYNEQFF.

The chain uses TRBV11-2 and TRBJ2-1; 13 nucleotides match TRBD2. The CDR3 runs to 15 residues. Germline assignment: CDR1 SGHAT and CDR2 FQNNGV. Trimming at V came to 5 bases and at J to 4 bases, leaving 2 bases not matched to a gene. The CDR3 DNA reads TGTGCCAGCAGCATGACTAGCGGGAGGTACAATGAGCAGTTCTTC. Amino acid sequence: CASSMTSGRYNEQFF.

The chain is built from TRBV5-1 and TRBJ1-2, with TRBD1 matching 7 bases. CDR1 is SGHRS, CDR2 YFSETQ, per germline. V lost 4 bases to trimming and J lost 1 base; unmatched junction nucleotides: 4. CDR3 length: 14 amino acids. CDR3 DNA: TGCGCCAGCAGCATGGGACAGAGTAACTATGGCTACACCTTC. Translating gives CASSMGQSNYGYTF.